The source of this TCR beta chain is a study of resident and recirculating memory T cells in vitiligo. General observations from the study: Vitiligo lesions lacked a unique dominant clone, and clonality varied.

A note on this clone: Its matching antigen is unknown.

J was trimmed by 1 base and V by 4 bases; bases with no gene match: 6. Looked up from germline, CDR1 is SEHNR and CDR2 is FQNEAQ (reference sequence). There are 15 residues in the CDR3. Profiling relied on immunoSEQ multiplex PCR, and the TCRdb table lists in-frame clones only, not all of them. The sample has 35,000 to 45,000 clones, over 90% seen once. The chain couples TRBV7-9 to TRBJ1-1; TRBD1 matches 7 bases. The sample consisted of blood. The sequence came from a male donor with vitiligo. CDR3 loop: CASSSHRDRNTEAFF. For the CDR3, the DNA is TGTGCCAGCAGCTCACACCGGGACAGGAACACTGAAGCTTTCTTT.